One and the same sample provided the 5 T cell receptor beta chains below, sequenced in a study of neoadjuvant anti-PD-1 for oral cavity cancer. The data were produced by immunoSEQ multiplex PCR, yet TCRdb's version contains in-frame clones alone and is incomplete. Of some 20,000 clones in the sample, approximately 72% were seen once. The specimen was PBMCs, collected before nivolumab (anti-PD-1) treatment. The receptors here all came from a person between 35 and 79 years old with oral cavity squamous cell carcinoma.

The chain uses TRBV7-9 and TRBJ2-3; 10 nucleotides agree with TRBD1. Germline V gene data show CDR1 as SEHNR and CDR2 as FQNEAQ (reference sequence). With 5 bases clipped from V and 7 bases from J, the junction kept 6 bases outside the gene matches. This CDR3 comprises 14 residues. CDR3 amino acids: CASSPGTGANTQYF. The CDR3 nucleotides read TGTGCCAGCAGCCCCGGGACAGGGGCCAATACGCAGTATTTT.

This clone was seen a few times. The rearrangement uses TRBV5-1 and TRBJ2-3; 9 bases align to TRBD2. Germline CDR1 and CDR2: SGHRS and YFSETQ. CDR3 size: 15 residues. J lost 6 bases, V lost 3 bases, and 8 bases had no gene match. The CDR3 reads CASSSGLAFGDTQYF. CDR3 DNA sequence: TGCGCCAGCAGCTCGGGACTAGCCTTTGGGGATACGCAGTATTTT.

CDR3 coding DNA: TGTGCCATCACCGGGACAGAAGGACAGCCCCAGCATTTT. Its protein product is CAITGTEGQPQHF. The V call is TRBV10-3, the J call TRBJ1-5, with 7 nucleotides matching TRBD1. The V gene's germline CDR1 is ENHRY and CDR2 SYGVKD. J lost 7 bases, V lost 7 bases, and 7 bases had no gene match. This CDR3 has 13 amino acids.

V and J are TRBV6-1 and TRBJ1-1; 7 nucleotides line up with TRBD1. There are 14 residues in the CDR3. Germline V gene data show CDR1 as MNHNS and CDR2 as SASEGT. Trimming removed 7 bases from V and 10 bases from J; junction bases left unmatched: 15. CDR3 amino acids: CASNREGAGVLAFF. In nucleotides, the CDR3 is TGTGCCAGCAACAGAGAGGGGGCAGGGGTTCTAGCTTTCTTT.

The chain employs TRBV19 and TRBJ2-1; possibly TRBD2 for D (6 bases). The V end lost 5 bases, the J end lost 1 base, and 12 bases lay between the germline ends. This CDR3 has 15 amino acids. Germline V gene lookup returns CDR1 LNHDA and CDR2 SQIVND (reference sequence). This CDR3 is CASSLPGSSYNEQFF. CDR3 DNA sequence: TGTGCCAGTAGTTTACCCGGGAGTTCCTACAATGAGCAGTTCTTC.